This T cell receptor (beta chain) was retrieved from a study of blood T cell repertoires in COVID-19. Study-level information: The United States, Italy and Spain provided the acute and convalescent COVID-19 samples. PBMCs, B-cell-depleted T cells, or T cells provided the cDNA or gDNA that made up the material.

Patients from Seattle were sampled longitudinally, starting during active infection. In the original processing: Reference gene primer amplification gave nucleated cell count estimates. Clones were sequenced by immunoSEQ multiplex PCR, and TCRdb holds only the in-frame ones, with some missing. V and J calls and clone size are copied from that table; D and trimming were computed from the DNA. The sample has 100,000 to 150,000 clones; approximately 85% are singletons. The CDR3 length is 14 residues. Trimming took 5 bases from V and 4 from J, leaving 14 bases between them. Germline V gene data show CDR1 as PRHDT and CDR2 as FYEKMQ (reference sequence).

The material sequenced was peripheral blood. The receptor was derived from a woman of 80 years or more with COVID-19, enrolled during active disease. V usage is TRBV13 and J usage is TRBJ2-5, with D uncertain. The CDR3 coding sequence is TGTGCCAGCAGCCGCAGAATTGGCGGAGAGACCCAGTACTTC. Its protein product is CASSRRIGGETQYF.